This T cell receptor beta chain derives from a study of T-cell memory formation after mild COVID-19. MiXCR was run by TCRdb on the 5' RACE reads, yielding one entry per CDR3 protein. The sample includes about half a million distinct CDR3 sequences, 15% to 20% of them seen just once. V shed 9 bases and J shed 0 bases, with 15 bases lying between them. CDR1 is MNHNS, CDR2 SASEGT, per germline. The CDR3 has 15 amino acids. In the case of this clonotype: Just one base apart from a much larger clone, this may be a read error.

This receptor was identified in an adult woman who had mild COVID-19 (a few samples of this study predate the infection). Cell type and time point are not known. Sequencing input: PBMCs or a T cell subset sorted from them (not recorded which). The chain combines TRBV6-1 with TRBJ2-1; no definite D call. The CDR3 bases are TGTGCCAGAAGGACCGACGCTAGCTCCTACAATGAGCAGTTCTTC. This encodes CARRTDASSYNEQFF.